What follows are 2 T cell receptor beta chains derived from one specimen sequenced in a study of a mutant IDH1 vaccine in newly diagnosed glioma. Time point described: week 5, during vaccination. Doses consisted of 300 ug of mutant IDH1 20-mer peptide each, paired with topical imiquimod. Repertoires were generated with immunoSEQ multiplex PCR, while TCRdb's copy carries only in-frame clones and drops some. The sample records 30,000 to 35,000 clones, roughly 56% being singletons. Which antigens these TCRs recognize remains unknown. The starting material was PBMCs, obtained from a glioma patient whose treatment included an IDH1 peptide vaccine. These receptors were taken from a woman between 18 and 30 years old with glioma.

This clone turned up a few times. This chain joins TRBV27 and TRBJ1-1; D might be TRBD1 (6 bases). Germline V gives CDR1 MNHEY, CDR2 SMNVEV (reference sequence). V lost 6 bases to trimming and J lost 6 bases, with 17 bases between them. This CDR3 has 14 amino acids. CDR3 protein: CASSPDWGGSEAFF. For the CDR3, the DNA is TGTGCCAGCAGCCCCGACTGGGGGGGCTCTGAAGCTTTCTTT.

The chain joins TRBV4-2 to TRBJ1-5; D not certain. V was trimmed by 3 bases and J by 3 bases, leaving 3 bases between them. This CDR3 contains 12 residues. Germline-derived CDR1 and CDR2 are LGHNA and YNFKEQ. The CDR3 DNA follows: TGTGCCAGCAGCCAGGACAATCAGCCCCAGCATTTT. Amino acid sequence: CASSQDNQPQHF.